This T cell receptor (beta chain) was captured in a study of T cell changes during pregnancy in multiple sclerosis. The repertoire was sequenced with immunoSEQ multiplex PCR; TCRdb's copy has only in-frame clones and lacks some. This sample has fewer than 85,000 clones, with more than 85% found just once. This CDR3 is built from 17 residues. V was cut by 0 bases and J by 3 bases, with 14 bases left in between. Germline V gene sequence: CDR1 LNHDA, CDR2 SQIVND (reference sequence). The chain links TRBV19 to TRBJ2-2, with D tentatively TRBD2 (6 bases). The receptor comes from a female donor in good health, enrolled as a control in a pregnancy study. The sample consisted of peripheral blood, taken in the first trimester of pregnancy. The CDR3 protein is CASSIDAAGRDTGELFF. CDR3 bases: TGTGCCAGTAGTATAGATGCGGCGGGAAGAGACACCGGGGAGCTGTTTTTT.